This TCR beta chain comes out of a study of CD8 T cells in ankylosing spondylitis. Broader study findings: There were earlier reports of some motif variants in reactive arthritis synovial fluid and blood.

In making TCR beta libraries, quantitative 5'-RACE with molecular barcodes was used. TCRdb independently ran MiXCR on the 5' RACE reads; one entry per CDR3 protein. Found here are about 340,000 distinct CDR3 sequences, about 15% of them singletons; the top ten hold 1.1%. In its sample, this clonotype was seen once. Its antigen remains unidentified. The germline V and J ends were trimmed by 3 bases and 3 bases, with 10 bases remaining between them. The CDR3 totals 13 residues. Germline CDR1 reads SGHRS; CDR2 reads YFSETQ. Input material: blood, either unsorted or a sorted T cell fraction (not recorded which). This chain uses TRBV5-1 with TRBJ2-7; D not certain. This TCR was sampled from a male donor with ankylosing spondylitis or in good health (not recorded which). Written as DNA, the CDR3 is TGCGCCAGCAGCTGGAAGGACGGCTACGAGCAGTACTTC. This encodes CASSWKDGYEQYF.